This T cell receptor (beta chain) was found in a study of spatial heterogeneity in lung cancer. About the study: Samples were donated by 72 untreated early-stage non-small cell lung cancer patients. Whole-study findings and limits: Resection blood, more than follow-up blood, showed ubiquitous expanded tumor TCRs.

Via MiXCR, TCRdb re-called the 5' RACE reads, giving one row per CDR3 protein. The table has under 45,000 distinct CDR3 sequences, around 7.6% seen once. As to time point: blood at routine non-recurrence follow-up after resection. Tumor, nontumor lung or frozen PBMC supplied whole RNA, sequenced without sorting. This clonotype was seen repeatedly, ten times or more. Its cognate antigen is unknown. The sequencing here drew on PBMCs, taken at follow-up. The receptor was isolated from a male donor with early-stage non-small cell lung cancer.

The CDR3, as DNA: TGTGCCAGCAGCTCCGGACAGGGAAACACCATATATTTT. This codes for CASSSGQGNTIYF. The chain employs TRBV7-2 and TRBJ1-3, with D possibly being TRBD1 (6 bases). Germline CDR1 reads SGHTA; CDR2 reads FQGNSA. The CDR3 has 13 amino acids. Trimming took 4 bases from V and 4 from J, leaving 8 bases between them.